What follows are 5 T cell receptor beta chains derived from one specimen sequenced in a study of shared clonotypes between healthy human individuals. This table comes from immunoSEQ multiplex PCR, and its TCRdb copy is limited to in-frame clones, with some not included. This sample has 550,000 to 750,000 clones, with nearly 97% found just once. CD45RO-negative cells were positively selected for CCR7, leaving out terminally differentiated effector memory CD45RA+ cells. What was sequenced was naive CD8+ T cells sorted from blood. These receptors were collected from a woman aged 25 to 45 in good health.

The gene calls are TRBV19 and TRBJ1-5, with D unclear. The V and J ends lost 3 bases and 0 bases respectively, with 9 bases between them. Germline CDR1 LNHDA, CDR2 SQIVND (reference sequence). The CDR3 contains 15 residues. CDR3: CASSMADDSNQPQHF. The CDR3 bases are TGTGCCAGTAGTATGGCCGACGATAGCAATCAGCCCCAGCATTTT. The variable domain in full, with the rest retrieved from reference TRBV19 and TRBJ1-5, is DGGITQSPKYLFRKEGQNVTLSCEQNLNHDAMYWYRQDPGQGLRLIYYSQIVNDFQKGDIAEGYSVSREKKESFPLTVTSAQKNPTAFYLCASSMADDSNQPQHFGDGTRLSIL.

This chain uses TRBV4-1 with TRBJ1-1; 7 bases match TRBD1. The CDR3 runs to 15 residues. V lost 2 bases and J lost 5; bases outside the gene matches: 8. Looked up from germline, CDR1 is MGHRA and CDR2 is YSYEKL. As DNA, the CDR3 is TGCGCCAGCAGCCAACACAGGGGCGAGAAGACTGAAGCTTTCTTT. Translated, it gives CASSQHRGEKTEAFF.

This sequence joins TRBV27 and TRBJ2-1, with D maybe TRBD2 (6 bases). The CDR3 runs 14 residues. V was cut by 7 bases and J by 4 bases, with 14 bases left in between. Germline CDR1 and CDR2: MNHEY and SMNVEV (reference sequence). The CDR3 sequence is CASTIGRDYNEQFF. For the CDR3, the DNA is TGTGCCAGCACCATAGGGCGGGATTACAATGAGCAGTTCTTC.

The chain combines TRBV5-5 with TRBJ2-7, with TRBD1 identical over 7 bases. Germline V gene data show CDR1 as SGHKS and CDR2 as YYEKEE (reference sequence). The trim removed 4 bases at V and 3 bases at J, leaving 4 bases unmatched. The length of the CDR3 is 13 residues. This CDR3 reads CASSARDSYEQYF. The CDR3, as DNA: TGTGCCAGCAGCGCACGGGACAGCTACGAGCAGTACTTC.

The chain is built from TRBV6-5 and TRBJ2-7; 9 bases are shared with TRBD1. J lost 2 bases, V lost 6 bases, and 5 bases had no gene match. CDR1 is MNHEY and CDR2 is SVGAGI in the germline V gene. This CDR3 region has 14 residues. In DNA, the CDR3 is TGTGCCAGCAGAGCCGGGACAGGGCCCTACGAGCAGTACTTC. Translated, it gives CASRAGTGPYEQYF.